This T cell receptor (beta chain) was sequenced in a study of shared clonotypes between healthy human individuals. The assay was immunoSEQ multiplex PCR, and TCRdb's table has in-frame clones only and misses some. The data show around 2.5 million clones, roughly 93% seen once. As for this clone: Antigen: not known.

Germline CDR1 SGHDN, CDR2 FVKESK. Trimming left V 3 bases short and J 2 bases short, with 10 bases between. CDR3 length equals 15 residues. Regarding the study as a whole: The study found lower generation probabilities in non-shared clonotypes than in those shared by all four donors. Sequencing of the sorted subsets was shown by rarefaction to be incomplete despite large depth. Larger estimated richness was generally recorded for naive subsets relative to memory subsets.

CD45RA+ naive and CD45RA-negative memory subsets were separated from CD4+ cells. The chain uses TRBV14 and TRBJ2-2; D possibly corresponds to TRBD2 (6 bases). This clonotype originated in a man younger than 30 in good health. Some clones in this sample may be carry-over from other donors' samples. The sample taken for sequencing was naive CD4+ T cells from PBMCs. Regarding subset: CD45RA+ positively selected. The CDR3 loop is CASSHQRANTGELFF. In DNA form, the CDR3 reads TGTGCCAGCAGCCACCAGCGGGCCAACACCGGGGAGCTGTTTTTT.